The rows below give T cell receptor beta chains drawn from one sample of a study of response to subunit inactivated influenza vaccine. TCRdb reanalysed the RT-PCR reads using MiXCR and keeps one entry per CDR3 protein. The sample lists around 480,000 distinct CDR3 sequences, 16% occurring once. The source was CD4+ T cells sorted from PBMCs, collected 23 months after vaccination. These receptors came from a man aged 50 to 75 who received an inactivated influenza vaccine. The CDR3 runs from the conserved cysteine through the conserved F or W. A D gene is named only where the DNA matches it firmly. Clone size is not always given. Where it is, it says once, few, many or a class for expanded clones.

cdr3_nt cdr3_aa v_call d_call j_call clone_size
TGCAGTGCTCGGGATACCTATAGCAATCAGCCCCAGCATTTT CSARDTYSNQPQHF TRBV20-1 NA TRBJ1-5 NA
TGTGCCAGCAGCCGAGATGTACTAGCGACCGGGGAGCTGTTTTTT CASSRDVLATGELFF TRBV4-2 TRBD2 TRBJ2-2 few
TGTGCCACCAGTGAGAACAGGGTCGACAATGAGCAGTTCTTC CATSENRVDNEQFF TRBV24-1 NA TRBJ2-1 few
TGCAGCGGAGGGGGGACAGGGGCACAAACAACCTACAATGAGCAGTTCTTC CSGGGTGAQTTYNEQFF TRBV29-1 TRBD1 TRBJ2-1 many
TGTGCCAGCAGACGTCTAGCAGGGGGCCGAAGCTACGAGCAGTACTTC CASRRLAGGRSYEQYF TRBV11-2 TRBD1 TRBJ2-7 NA
TGTGCCTGGAGTACCCCGAACACTGAAGCTTTCTTT CAWSTPNTEAFF TRBV30 NA TRBJ1-1 NA
TGTGCCATCAGTGAGGGAGTCGGGGATCAGCCCCAGCATTTT CAISEGVGDQPQHF TRBV10-3 NA TRBJ1-5 NA
TGTGCCAGCAGGTCCGGGACAAACCTTAGCAATCAGCCCCAGCATTTT CASRSGTNLSNQPQHF TRBV6-2/TRBV6-3 NA TRBJ1-5 NA
TGTGCCAGCGCAAAGGATGGTGAAGCTTTCTTT CASAKDGEAFF TRBV12-3/TRBV12-4 NA TRBJ1-1 few
TGTGCCATCAGTGGATCTAGCGGGAGGTACGAGCAGTACTTC CAISGSSGRYEQYF TRBV10-3 TRBD2 TRBJ2-7 NA
TGTGCCAGCAGTCGTAGCGGGATGAACACCGGGGAGCTGTTTTTT CASSRSGMNTGELFF TRBV6-1 TRBD2 TRBJ2-2 few
TGTGCCAGCAGCCAAGATCCCGGGACAACCTACGAGCAGTACTTC CASSQDPGTTYEQYF TRBV4-2 NA TRBJ2-7 few
TGTGCCAGCACGACAGGGACCCCATATGTCTACACCTTC CASTTGTPYVYTF TRBV6-2/TRBV6-3 TRBD1 TRBJ1-2 NA
TGTGCCAGCAGTTTGGGGACAGCCCTTGGGAGGGAGCTGTTTTTT CASSLGTALGRELFF TRBV12-3/TRBV12-4 TRBD1 TRBJ2-2 many
TGTGCCAGCAGTTTGGGCCGAGCGACCAATGAGCAGTTCTTC CASSLGRATNEQFF TRBV12-3/TRBV12-4 NA TRBJ2-1 few
TGCAGTGCGAAGCACAGTACCTCCTACAATGAGCAGTTCTTC CSAKHSTSYNEQFF TRBV20-1 NA TRBJ2-1 few
TGCGCCAGCAGTGAAAGTGCGGGAGTAGATACGCAGTATTTT CASSESAGVDTQYF TRBV10-2 TRBD2 TRBJ2-3 NA
TGTGCCAGCAGCGTAAGGACAGGATCGGCTGGGGCCAACGTCCTGACTTTC CASSVRTGSAGANVLTF TRBV6-1 TRBD1 TRBJ2-6 NA
TGTGCCAGTAGGATTGGCGGGGAGCTGTTTTTT CASRIGGELFF TRBV19 NA TRBJ2-2 NA
TGCGCCAGCAGCCAAAAACAAGGCGGGAGCACTGAAGCTTTCTTT CASSQKQGGSTEAFF TRBV4-3 NA TRBJ1-1 NA
TGTGCCAGCAGTTCTACGCCCGCCGGGGCCAACGTCCTGACTTTC CASSSTPAGANVLTF TRBV12-3/TRBV12-4 NA TRBJ2-6 NA
TGTGCCAGCAGCCAGAGGGTAGGCTCCTACAATGAGCAGTTCTTC CASSQRVGSYNEQFF TRBV11-2 NA TRBJ2-1 many
TGCGCCAGCAGCTTGCTTAAACTAGCGGGCCCAGATACGCAGTATTTT CASSLLKLAGPDTQYF TRBV5-1 TRBD2 TRBJ2-3 many
TGCGCCAGCAGCCAAGCGGTCCAAGAGACCCAGTACTTC CASSQAVQETQYF TRBV4-1 NA TRBJ2-5 NA
TGCAGTGCTAGGGATGGGTCCTTAGGAACCGGGGAGCTGTTTTTT CSARDGSLGTGELFF TRBV20-1 NA TRBJ2-2 few
TGTGCCAGCGACAGGGGGGGAACTGAAGCTTTCTTT CASDRGGTEAFF TRBV2 TRBD1 TRBJ1-1 NA
TGTGCCAGCAGCTTAGACAGGGGGCGCGGGCAGTACTTC CASSLDRGRGQYF TRBV7-9 TRBD1 TRBJ2-7 NA
TGCAGTGCCAGTTTAGGTTCAACTAATGAAAAACTGTTTTTT CSASLGSTNEKLFF TRBV20-1 NA TRBJ1-4 many
TGCAGTGCTAGTGCCGGACTAGCGGGAAACGAGCAGTACTTC CSASAGLAGNEQYF TRBV20-1 TRBD2 TRBJ2-7 NA
TGTGCCAGCAAGAACACTGGGGCCGGGGAGCTGTTTTTT CASKNTGAGELFF TRBV2 NA TRBJ2-2 NA
TGCGCCAGCAGCCAAGTCCGGGGAGCCACAGATACGCAGTATTTT CASSQVRGATDTQYF TRBV4-3 NA TRBJ2-3 many
TGTGCCAGCAGTGGACGGTTCGTCCCTGGGGCCAACGTCCTGACTTTC CASSGRFVPGANVLTF TRBV6-2/TRBV6-3 NA TRBJ2-6 NA
TGCAGTGCTAGAGATTGGCAAGGATCGGCTAATGAAAAACTGTTTTTT CSARDWQGSANEKLFF TRBV20-1 NA TRBJ1-4 once
TGTGCCAGCAGTCCCGCAGGGGCGGGAACCGGGGAGCTGTTTTTT CASSPAGAGTGELFF TRBV28 NA TRBJ2-2 NA
TGTGCCAGCAGTTTGGGCGGGAGGGTTTCCTACAATGAGCAGTTCTTC CASSLGGRVSYNEQFF TRBV12-3/TRBV12-4 TRBD2 TRBJ2-1 NA
TGTGCCAGCAGCTATCCTGGGGACAGGCTACACGAGCAGTACTTC CASSYPGDRLHEQYF TRBV28 TRBD1 TRBJ2-7 few
TGCAGTGCTAGAGATAATGGGGGACCCTACGTTTTCGTGCAGTACTTC CSARDNGGPYVFVQYF TRBV20-1 NA TRBJ2-7 NA
TGCGCCAGCAGCCTAGGGTCTTCATCTAGCACAGATACGCAGTATTTT CASSLGSSSSTDTQYF TRBV5-1 NA TRBJ2-3 many
TGCAGTGCTAGCGGTGGCGGTAGCTCCTACAATGAGCAGTTCTTC CSASGGGSSYNEQFF TRBV20-1 NA TRBJ2-1 NA
TGTGCCAGCATCCTGGGTGGGTCCTTCGGGAACACTGAAGCTTTCTTC CASILGGSFGNTEAFF TRBV12-3/TRBV12-4 NA TRBJ1-1 NA
TGTGCCAGCAGCCTGGCTCACAGGGGGGCCTACGAGCAGTACTTC CASSLAHRGAYEQYF TRBV27 TRBD1 TRBJ2-7 few
TGTGCCAGCAGCTCAGGGGCAGAGACCCAGTACTTC CASSSGAETQYF TRBV5-5 NA TRBJ2-5 few
TGTGCCAGCAGCCCTGGGACAGGGAGGGGTCATGGCTACACCTTC CASSPGTGRGHGYTF TRBV7-8 TRBD1 TRBJ1-2 NA
TGTGCCAGCAGCCAAGATGGGACAGGGGTCGGCACCGGGGAGCTGTTTTTT CASSQDGTGVGTGELFF TRBV4-2 TRBD1 TRBJ2-2 NA
TGTGCCATCAGTGATCTAGCGGGGGCAGATACGCAGTATTTT CAISDLAGADTQYF TRBV10-3 TRBD2 TRBJ2-3 NA
TGTGCCATCAGTCCGGGTAGCACTGAAGCTTTCTTT CAISPGSTEAFF TRBV10-3 NA TRBJ1-1 few
TGTGCCAGCAGCTTAAGCCCAGGTTCCTACAATGAGCAGTTCTTC CASSLSPGSYNEQFF TRBV7-2 NA TRBJ2-1 many
TGCGCCAGCAGCCAAGAAGTGAGGAATTACAATGAGCAGTTCTTC CASSQEVRNYNEQFF TRBV4-3 NA TRBJ2-1 few
TGTGCCAGCAGCGGAACGAACACTGAAGCTTTCTTT CASSGTNTEAFF TRBV7-9 NA TRBJ1-1 many
TGCGCCAGCAGCCAAGATCAACGGGTCACCGGGGAGCTGTTTTTT CASSQDQRVTGELFF TRBV4-3 NA TRBJ2-2 NA
TGTGCCAGCAGCGGGGTAGGGACAGTCTCCTACGAGCAGTACTTC CASSGVGTVSYEQYF TRBV27 TRBD1 TRBJ2-7 NA
TGCGCCAGCAGCTTGACCGCCAGGGCCACCGGGGAGCTGTTTTTT CASSLTARATGELFF TRBV5-1 NA TRBJ2-2 few